This paragraph covers one T cell receptor (beta chain) sequence. Naive CD8 cells were CD45RO-negative, positively selected for CCR7, excluding terminally differentiated effector memory CD45RA+ cells. These data belong to a study of shared clonotypes between healthy human individuals. Germline V gene sequence: CDR1 MNHNY, CDR2 SVGAGI (reference sequence). The CDR3 sequence is 13 residues long. Trimming left V 2 bases short and J 0 bases short, with 5 bases between. Method: immunoSEQ multiplex PCR; TCRdb's copy keeps in-frame clones and lacks some. Of around 600,000 clones listed, roughly 96% are singletons.

This clonotype originated in a woman in her 30s in good health. V is TRBV6-6 and J is TRBJ2-7; D gene unclear. Material: naive CD8+ T cells sorted from blood. The CDR3 here is CASSYTISYEQYF. The DNA for the CDR3 is TGTGCCAGCAGTTACACGATCTCCTACGAGCAGTACTTC.